This paragraph covers one T cell receptor (beta chain) sequence. The sample is drawn from a study of blood T cell repertoires in COVID-19. Study-level information: COVID-19 samples collected from the United States, Italy and Spain covered acute and convalescent phases. PBMCs, B-cell-depleted T cells, or T cells were the source of the cDNA or gDNA that made up the material.

This CDR3 spans 16 amino acids. Germline V gene sequence: CDR1 SNHLY, CDR2 FYNNEI. Losses at the gene ends were 10 bases for V and 6 bases for J; bases not matched to a gene: 14. Per the study methods: Estimates of nucleated cell counts were drawn from the amplification of reference gene primers. TCRdb's copy holds only in-frame clones and misses some; the assay was immunoSEQ multiplex PCR. Clone size and V and J calls were adopted from that table, with D and trimming inferred from the DNA. The data contain about 54,000 clones, roughly four fifths of them singletons. This sequence joins TRBV2 and TRBJ1-6; the match to TRBD1 covers 8 bases. The receptor comes from a woman aged 60 to 75 with acute or convalescent COVID-19. The sequencing input was peripheral blood. CDR3 residues: CAISFSPGQANSPLHF. The DNA of the CDR3 is TGTGCCATCTCATTCTCCCCGGGACAGGCTAATTCACCCCTCCACTTT.